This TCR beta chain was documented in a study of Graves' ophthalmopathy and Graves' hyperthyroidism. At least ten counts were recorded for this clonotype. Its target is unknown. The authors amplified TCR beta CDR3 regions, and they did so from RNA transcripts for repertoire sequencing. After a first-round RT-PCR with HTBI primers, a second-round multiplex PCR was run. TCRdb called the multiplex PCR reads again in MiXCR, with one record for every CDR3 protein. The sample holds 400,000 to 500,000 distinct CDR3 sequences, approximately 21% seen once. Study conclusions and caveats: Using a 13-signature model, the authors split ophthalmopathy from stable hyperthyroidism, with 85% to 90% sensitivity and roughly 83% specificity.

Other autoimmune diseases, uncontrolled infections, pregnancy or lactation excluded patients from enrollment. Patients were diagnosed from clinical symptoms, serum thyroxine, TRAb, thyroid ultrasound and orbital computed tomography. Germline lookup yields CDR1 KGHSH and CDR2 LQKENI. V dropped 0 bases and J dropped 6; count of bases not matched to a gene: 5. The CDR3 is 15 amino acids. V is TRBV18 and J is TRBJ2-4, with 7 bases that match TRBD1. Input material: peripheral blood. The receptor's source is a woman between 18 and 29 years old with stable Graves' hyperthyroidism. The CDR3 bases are TGTGCCAGCTCACCACCCTCACAGGGGAGAAACATTCAGTACTTC. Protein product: CASSPPSQGRNIQYF.